These 14 T cell receptor beta chains were sequenced from one sample in a study of glioma-infiltrating T cells. Using RNA template, CDR3s of TCR alpha and beta were amplified with iRepertoire arm-PCR. TCRdb re-called the multiplex PCR reads with MiXCR, one entry per CDR3 protein. The repertoire has more than 300,000 distinct CDR3 sequences, 41% of them found once; the top ten carry around 12%. The sequencing sample was made of glioma tissue, nonneoplastic brain tissue, or PBMCs (not recorded which). Receptors originate from a human donor with low-grade glioma or glioblastoma, undergoing nonglioma brain surgery, or in good health (not recorded which).

The chain carries TRBV3-1 and TRBJ2-7, with D perhaps matching TRBD1 (5 bases). V lost 2 bases and J 3 bases, leaving 11 bases between the germline ends. CDR1 and CDR2 (germline): LGHDT, YNNKEL (reference sequence). CDR3 length: 14 residues. The CDR3 protein is CASSQRTGYYEQYF. In DNA, the CDR3 is TGTGCCAGCAGCCAAAGAACAGGATACTACGAGCAGTACTTC.

This clonotype appeared a single time. This chain uses TRBV6-4 with TRBJ2-1, with 9 positions matching TRBD2. V trimming: 2 bases; J trimming: 4 bases; junction bases outside the gene matches: 3. Germline lookup yields CDR1 MRHNA and CDR2 SNTAGT. This CDR3 contains 15 residues. CDR3 region: CASSDEAGGYNEQFF. CDR3 coding DNA: TGTGCCAGCAGTGACGAGGCGGGAGGGTACAATGAGCAGTTCTTC.

This clonotype was observed a handful of times. The V and J genes are TRBV7-6 and TRBJ1-2, with 8 bases matching TRBD1. The length of the CDR3 is 15 residues. In germline, CDR1 is SGHVS, CDR2 FNYEAQ. V was clipped by 5 bases and J by 4 bases; unmatched bases: 9. The CDR3 nucleotides are TGTGCCAGCAGCCCCAGGGGGCAGGGGGGCTATGGCTACACCTTC. Translating it yields CASSPRGQGGYGYTF.

The rearrangement uses TRBV6-2 or TRBV6-3 and TRBJ1-2; 7 bases are shared with TRBD1. Germline V gene data show CDR1 as MNHEY and CDR2 as SVGEGT. This CDR3 contains 17 residues. After removal of 4 bases from V and 4 bases from J, the junction contained 15 bases not matched to a gene. In DNA, the CDR3 is TGTGCCAGCAGTTCCTCCCGGGACAGTGAAAAAAGCTATGGCTACACCTTC. Translating it yields CASSSSRDSEKSYGYTF.

This chain connects TRBV4-1 to TRBJ2-7; the match to TRBD2 covers 10 bases. The J segment lost 7 bases and the V segment lost 0 bases, leaving 6 bases of the junction unmatched. This CDR3 region has 15 residues. Germline CDR1 and CDR2: MGHRA and YSYEKL. CDR3 residues: CASSQDLAGEPEQYF. CDR3 DNA sequence: TGCGCCAGCAGCCAAGATCTAGCGGGAGAGCCTGAGCAGTACTTC.

This clonotype has a handful of counts. The chain has TRBV28 and TRBJ2-1; D is ambiguous. Germline V gene sequence: CDR1 MDHEN, CDR2 SYDVKM. This CDR3 has 14 residues. V dropped 1 base and J dropped 6 bases, with 10 bases sitting between them. The CDR3 region is CASSLLGDINEQFF. The DNA of the CDR3 is TGTGCCAGCAGTTTATTAGGCGACATCAATGAGCAGTTCTTC.

This clonotype was seen at least ten times. This chain links TRBV6-1 with TRBJ2-1; D might be TRBD1 or TRBD2, each matching 5 bases. The CDR3 contains 16 residues. CDR1 is MNHNS and CDR2 is SASEGT in the germline V gene. The V gene lost 1 base and the J gene lost 3 bases, with 13 bases spanning the gap. CDR3 sequence: CASSEVGRSGYNEQFF. CDR3 bases: TGTGCCAGCAGTGAAGTGGGACGGTCTGGCTACAATGAGCAGTTCTTC.

V gene TRBV29-1 combines with J gene TRBJ2-1, with D uncertain. The CDR3 loop spans 15 amino acids. With 6 bases removed from V and 7 bases from J, the gap between germline ends came to 22 bases. Germline V gene sequence: CDR1 SQVTM, CDR2 ANQGSEA. The CDR3 is CSVQPLRLVGNEQFF. DNA of the CDR3: TGCAGCGTCCAACCCCTGCGGCTAGTGGGGAATGAGCAGTTCTTC.

As regards this clonotype: At one end the junction does not follow the germline gene, possibly because of a read error. The chain is built from TRBV7-3 and TRBJ2-5; TRBD1 agrees at 8 bases. The germline V gene has CDR1 SGHTA and CDR2 FQGTGA. This CDR3 is 14 amino acids long. CDR3 sequence: CASSLDRDQEIQYF. Written as DNA, the CDR3 is TGTGCCAGCAGCCTGGACAGGGACCAAGAGATCCAGTACTTC.

Notes on this clonotype: Being one base from a much bigger clone, this may be a read error. This chain links TRBV6-2 or TRBV6-3 with TRBJ1-1; D is unresolved. Germline V gene data show CDR1 as MNHEY and CDR2 as SVGEGT. The CDR3 consists of 19 residues. DNA for the CDR3: TGTGCCAGCAGTTACCGCGTGTCAGGTTTATTGCGTTGGAACACTAAAGCTTTCTTT. Encoded protein: CASSYRVSGLLRWNTKAFF.

The chain carries TRBV7-9 and TRBJ2-7, with TRBD1 matching 9 bases. CDR1 and CDR2 (germline): SEHNR, FQNEAQ (reference sequence). This CDR3 has 15 amino acids. V was clipped by 5 bases and J by 2 bases; unmatched bases: 7. CDR3 protein: CASSPRQGVPYEQYF. DNA of the CDR3: TGTGCCAGCAGCCCGCGACAGGGGGTCCCCTACGAGCAGTACTTC. The complete variable domain, with remaining parts taken from reference TRBV7-9 and TRBJ2-7, reads DTGVSQNPRHKITKRGQNVTFRCDPISEHNRLYWYRQTLGQGPEFLTYFQNEAQLEKSRLLSDRFSAERPKGSFSTLEIQRTEQGDSAMYLCASSPRQGVPYEQYFGPGTRLTVT.

Notes on this clonotype: Mismatch with germline at one junction end may stem from a read error. V and J are TRBV7-2 and TRBJ1-2; D not certain. There are 14 residues in the CDR3. Looked up from germline, CDR1 is SGHTA and CDR2 is FQGNSA. This CDR3 is CASSFAVANYGYNF. The CDR3 nucleotides read TGTGCCAGCAGCTTCGCGGTAGCTAACTATGGCTACAACTTC.

To note about this clonotype: A read error is possible here, since a much larger clone lies one base away. The chain joins TRBV27 to TRBJ2-1, with D perhaps being TRBD1 or TRBD2 (5 bases each). In germline, CDR1 is MNHEY, CDR2 SMNVEV (reference sequence). This CDR3 contains 15 residues. CDR3: CASSLGPEGLNQQFF. CDR3 coding DNA: TGTGCCAGCAGTTTGGGACCCGAGGGGCTCAATCAGCAGTTCTTC.

A single count supports this clonotype. The CDR3 does not close with the conserved phenylalanine or tryptophan, likely indicating a read error. The chain links TRBV20-1 to TRBJ2-7; 8 bases map to TRBD2. Germline V gene sequence: CDR1 DFQATT, CDR2 SNEGSKA (reference sequence). This CDR3 region has 15 residues. V shed 5 bases and J 3 bases; nucleotides not matched to a gene: 12. The CDR3 loop reads CSAPPGGSGNYEQYL. The DNA of the CDR3 is TGCAGTGCTCCCCCAGGAGGTAGCGGGAACTACGAGCAGTACCTC.